A selection of T cell receptor beta chains follows, all from one sample in a study of graft-versus-host responses after intestinal transplantation. The protocol was immunoSEQ multiplex PCR, while the TCRdb copy is restricted to in-frame clones and leaves out a portion. The sample yields about 99,000 clones, roughly 87% seen once. These receptors' targets are unknown. The source material was unstimulated CD4+ T cells sorted from spleen or lymph node cells, sampled before intestinal transplant. The receptors come from a human donor who received an intestinal transplant. Both conserved end residues are part of each CDR3. A D gene is named only where the DNA matches it firmly. Expanded clones are given a class, and other clones once, few, many or no size at all.

clone size: NA; J gene: TRBJ1-1; V gene: TRBV6-6; CDR3 length: 15; D gene: NA; CDR3 DNA: TGTGCCAGCAGTTCCCCCATGGCGGGCCGCACTGAAGCTTTCTTT; CDR3 protein: CASSSPMAGRTEAFF
clone size: NA; J gene: TRBJ1-1; V gene: TRBV18; CDR3 length: 15; D gene: NA; CDR3 DNA: TGTGCCAGCTCACCACTCCAGGCAACGAACACTGAAGCTTTCTTT; CDR3 protein: CASSPLQATNTEAFF
clone size: NA; J gene: TRBJ2-7; V gene: TRBV7-6; CDR3 length: 13; D gene: TRBD2; CDR3 DNA: TGTGCCAGCGGGGAGGGACTCTCCTACGAGCAGTACTTC; CDR3 protein: CASGEGLSYEQYF
clone size: few; J gene: TRBJ1-6; V gene: TRBV6-4; CDR3 length: 13; D gene: NA; CDR3 DNA: TGTGCCAGCAGTGTGGGCAGCTTTTCACCCCTCCACTTT; CDR3 protein: CASSVGSFSPLHF
clone size: NA; J gene: TRBJ1-2; V gene: TRBV5-3; CDR3 length: 11; D gene: NA; CDR3 DNA: TGTGCCAGAAGCGGATCAAGTGGCTACACCTTC; CDR3 protein: CARSGSSGYTF
clone size: NA; J gene: TRBJ1-1; V gene: TRBV5-6; CDR3 length: 16; D gene: TRBD1; CDR3 DNA: TGTGCCAGCAGCGTTTCGGACAGGGGGCAAGGCACTGAAGCTTTCTTT; CDR3 protein: CASSVSDRGQGTEAFF
clone size: NA; J gene: TRBJ2-5; V gene: TRBV5-1; CDR3 length: 15; D gene: TRBD1; CDR3 DNA: TGCGCCAGCAGCCTGGGACAGGGGTCCCAAGAGACCCAGTACTTC; CDR3 protein: CASSLGQGSQETQYF
clone size: NA; J gene: TRBJ1-5; V gene: TRBV19; CDR3 length: 13; D gene: NA; CDR3 DNA: TGTGCCAGTAGTAGGGATAGCAATCAGCCCCAGCATTTT; CDR3 protein: CASSRDSNQPQHF
clone size: NA; J gene: TRBJ1-1; V gene: TRBV7-9; CDR3 length: 14; D gene: NA; CDR3 DNA: TGTGCCAGCAGCTTCCCCCGACAGCACACTGAAGCTTTCTTT; CDR3 protein: CASSFPRQHTEAFF
clone size: NA; J gene: TRBJ1-6; V gene: TRBV10-3; CDR3 length: 14; D gene: NA; CDR3 DNA: TGTGCCAGCGCCACAGGGTTTGGTAATTCACCCCTCCACTTT; CDR3 protein: CASATGFGNSPLHF
clone size: NA; J gene: TRBJ1-1; V gene: TRBV6-1; CDR3 length: 16; D gene: NA; CDR3 DNA: TGTGCCAGCAGTGAAGGTCGGAGTCCACTGGTTCGGGAAGCTTTCTTT; CDR3 protein: CASSEGRSPLVREAFF
clone size: NA; J gene: TRBJ2-2; V gene: TRBV5-1; CDR3 length: 15; D gene: NA; CDR3 DNA: TGCGCCAGCAAACCTCCCGGGACTGGCACCGGGGAGCTGTTTTTT; CDR3 protein: CASKPPGTGTGELFF
clone size: NA; J gene: TRBJ1-5; V gene: TRBV18; CDR3 length: 12; D gene: NA; CDR3 DNA: TGTGCCAGCTCACCACTGGGAGGGCCCCAGCATTTT; CDR3 protein: CASSPLGGPQHF
clone size: NA; J gene: TRBJ2-7; V gene: TRBV10-3; CDR3 length: 14; D gene: NA; CDR3 DNA: TGTGCCAGCAAGTGGCAGGGGGGTTCCTACGAGCAGTACTTC; CDR3 protein: CASKWQGGSYEQYF
clone size: NA; J gene: TRBJ2-1; V gene: TRBV2; CDR3 length: 12; D gene: NA; CDR3 DNA: TGTGCCAGCAGTGGGGACGCGGGGGAGCAGTTCTTC; CDR3 protein: CASSGDAGEQFF
clone size: NA; J gene: TRBJ2-7; V gene: TRBV2; CDR3 length: 13; D gene: NA; CDR3 DNA: TGTGCCAGCAGTGACACCCGAGAGGGCGAGCAGTACTTC; CDR3 protein: CASSDTREGEQYF
clone size: NA; J gene: TRBJ1-6; V gene: TRBV27; CDR3 length: 17; D gene: TRBD1; CDR3 DNA: TGTGCCAGCAGTTTCCAGGGGGCCCCCTCCTATAATTCACCCCTCCACTTT; CDR3 protein: CASSFQGAPSYNSPLHF
clone size: NA; J gene: TRBJ1-5; V gene: TRBV18; CDR3 length: 13; D gene: NA; CDR3 DNA: TGTGCCAGCTCACGTGACAGCAATCAGCCCCAGCATTTT; CDR3 protein: CASSRDSNQPQHF
clone size: NA; J gene: TRBJ1-1; V gene: TRBV6-6; CDR3 length: 15; D gene: TRBD1; CDR3 DNA: TGTGCCAGCAGCCACCGACAGGGCGCGAACACTGAAGCTTTCTTT; CDR3 protein: CASSHRQGANTEAFF
clone size: NA; J gene: TRBJ1-2; V gene: TRBV6-6; CDR3 length: 14; D gene: TRBD1; CDR3 DNA: TGTGCCAGCAGCCCCCGGACAGGGAAAAATGGCTACACCTTC; CDR3 protein: CASSPRTGKNGYTF
clone size: NA; J gene: TRBJ2-2; V gene: TRBV7-3; CDR3 length: 17; D gene: NA; CDR3 DNA: TGTGCCAGCAGCCCGAGGTCTATAGGCACGAACACCGGGGAGCTGTTTTTT; CDR3 protein: CASSPRSIGTNTGELFF
clone size: NA; J gene: TRBJ2-2; V gene: TRBV15; CDR3 length: 15; D gene: TRBD2; CDR3 DNA: TGTGCCACCAGCAGGGGGGGGATCGACACCGGGGAGCTGTTTTTT; CDR3 protein: CATSRGGIDTGELFF
clone size: NA; J gene: TRBJ2-5; V gene: TRBV5-4; CDR3 length: 15; D gene: TRBD2; CDR3 DNA: TGTGCCAGCAGTTTAGGACTAGTTGGTAGGGAGACCCAGTACTTC; CDR3 protein: CASSLGLVGRETQYF
clone size: NA; J gene: TRBJ2-7; V gene: TRBV5-5; CDR3 length: 14; D gene: NA; CDR3 DNA: TGTGCCAGCAGCTTGGTGAACAGGGAACTGGAGCAGTACTTC; CDR3 protein: CASSLVNRELEQYF
clone size: NA; J gene: TRBJ2-7; V gene: TRBV5-1; CDR3 length: 15; D gene: TRBD2; CDR3 DNA: TGCGCCAGCAGCTTGGTAGGCGGGAGTAGATACGAGCAGTACTTC; CDR3 protein: CASSLVGGSRYEQYF
clone size: NA; J gene: TRBJ2-3; V gene: TRBV7-9; CDR3 length: 14; D gene: NA; CDR3 DNA: TGTGCCAGCAGCCCTAGGACCACCACAGATACGCAGTATTTT; CDR3 protein: CASSPRTTTDTQYF
clone size: NA; J gene: TRBJ2-1; V gene: TRBV14; CDR3 length: 13; D gene: NA; CDR3 DNA: TGTGCCAGCAGCCAAGTGATAGACGGAGAGCAGTTCTTC; CDR3 protein: CASSQVIDGEQFF
clone size: NA; J gene: TRBJ2-4; V gene: TRBV6-1; CDR3 length: 13; D gene: NA; CDR3 DNA: TGTGCCAGCAGTAAAACCTCAGAAAACATTCAGTACTTC; CDR3 protein: CASSKTSENIQYF
clone size: NA; J gene: TRBJ2-7; V gene: TRBV5-1; CDR3 length: 14; D gene: NA; CDR3 DNA: TGCGCCAGCAGACCCCAGGGTAGTTCCTACGAGCAGTACTTC; CDR3 protein: CASRPQGSSYEQYF
clone size: once; J gene: TRBJ2-6; V gene: TRBV4-1; CDR3 length: 16; D gene: NA; CDR3 DNA: TGCGCCAGCAGCCTTAACTGGGGCTCTGGGGCCAACGTCCTGACTTTC; CDR3 protein: CASSLNWGSGANVLTF
clone size: NA; J gene: TRBJ2-7; V gene: TRBV4-1; CDR3 length: 17; D gene: TRBD2; CDR3 DNA: TGCGCCAGCAGCCAAGACCCATCGAGCCGGGGGGACTACGAGCAGTACTTC; CDR3 protein: CASSQDPSSRGDYEQYF
clone size: NA; J gene: TRBJ2-3; V gene: TRBV6-1; CDR3 length: 14; D gene: TRBD1; CDR3 DNA: TGTGCCAGCAGGCGACAGGGGGCTACAGATACGCAGTATTTT; CDR3 protein: CASRRQGATDTQYF
clone size: NA; J gene: TRBJ2-2; V gene: TRBV5-1; CDR3 length: 17; D gene: NA; CDR3 DNA: TGCGCCAGCAGCTTGAGGAGCGCCCCAAGGAACACCGGGGAGCTGTTTTTT; CDR3 protein: CASSLRSAPRNTGELFF
clone size: NA; J gene: TRBJ2-7; V gene: TRBV5-5; CDR3 length: 14; D gene: NA; CDR3 DNA: TGTGCCAGCAGCCGGGGGGACAGGCTCCGGGAGCAGTACTTC; CDR3 protein: CASSRGDRLREQYF
clone size: NA; J gene: TRBJ2-1; V gene: TRBV18; CDR3 length: 15; D gene: NA; CDR3 DNA: TGTGCCAGCTCACCTCCGGTTCCAGGGGCGAATGAGCAGTTCTTC; CDR3 protein: CASSPPVPGANEQFF
clone size: NA; J gene: TRBJ2-3; V gene: TRBV5-6; CDR3 length: 12; D gene: NA; CDR3 DNA: TGTGCCAGCAGCACCGTCCCAGATACGCAGTATTTT; CDR3 protein: CASSTVPDTQYF
clone size: once; J gene: TRBJ2-2; V gene: TRBV2; CDR3 length: 15; D gene: TRBD2; CDR3 DNA: TGTGCCAGCAGGCTAGCGGGGGGTTACACCGGGGAGCTGTTTTTT; CDR3 protein: CASRLAGGYTGELFF
clone size: NA; J gene: TRBJ2-7; V gene: TRBV28; CDR3 length: 19; D gene: TRBD2; CDR3 DNA: TGTGCCAGCACCCGCCCGAATGGACTAGCGGGACCAGGTCTGAACGAGCAGTACTTC; CDR3 protein: CASTRPNGLAGPGLNEQYF